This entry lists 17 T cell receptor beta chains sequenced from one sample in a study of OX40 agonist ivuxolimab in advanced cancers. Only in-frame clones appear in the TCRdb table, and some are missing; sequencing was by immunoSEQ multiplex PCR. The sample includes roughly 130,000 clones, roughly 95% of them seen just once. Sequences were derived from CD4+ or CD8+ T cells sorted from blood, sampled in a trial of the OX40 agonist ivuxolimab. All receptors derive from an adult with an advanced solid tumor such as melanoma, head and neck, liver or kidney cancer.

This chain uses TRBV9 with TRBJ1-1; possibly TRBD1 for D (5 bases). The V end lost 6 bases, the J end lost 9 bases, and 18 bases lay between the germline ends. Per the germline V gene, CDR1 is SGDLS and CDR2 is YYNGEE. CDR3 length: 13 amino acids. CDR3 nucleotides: TGTGCCAGCAACGCCGACCCCGGGGGGAAAGCTTTCTTT. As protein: CASNADPGGKAFF.

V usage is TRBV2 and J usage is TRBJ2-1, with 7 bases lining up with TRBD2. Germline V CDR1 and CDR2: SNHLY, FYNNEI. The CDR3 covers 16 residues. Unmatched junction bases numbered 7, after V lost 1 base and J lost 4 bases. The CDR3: CASSEGTGGLYNEQFF. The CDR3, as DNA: TGTGCCAGCAGTGAAGGAACGGGAGGTTTATACAATGAGCAGTTCTTC. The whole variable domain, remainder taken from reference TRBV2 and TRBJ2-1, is EPEVTQTPSHQVTQMGQEVILRCVPISNHLYFYWYRQILGQKVEFLVSFYNNEISEKSEIFDDQFSVERPDGSNFTLKIRSTKLEDSAMYFCASSEGTGGLYNEQFFGPGTRLTVL.

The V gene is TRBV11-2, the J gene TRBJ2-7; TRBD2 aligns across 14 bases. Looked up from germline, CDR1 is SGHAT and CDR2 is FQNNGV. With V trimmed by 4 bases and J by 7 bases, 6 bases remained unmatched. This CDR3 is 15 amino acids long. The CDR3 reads CASSSGLAGVYEQYF. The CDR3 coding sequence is TGTGCCAGCAGCTCGGGACTAGCGGGAGTCTATGAGCAGTACTTC.

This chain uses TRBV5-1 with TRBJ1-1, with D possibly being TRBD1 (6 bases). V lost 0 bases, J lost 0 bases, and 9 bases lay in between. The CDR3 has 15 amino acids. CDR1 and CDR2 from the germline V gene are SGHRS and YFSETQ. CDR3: CASSLGGGMNTEAFF. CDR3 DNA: TGCGCCAGCAGCTTGGGAGGGGGAATGAACACTGAAGCTTTCTTT.

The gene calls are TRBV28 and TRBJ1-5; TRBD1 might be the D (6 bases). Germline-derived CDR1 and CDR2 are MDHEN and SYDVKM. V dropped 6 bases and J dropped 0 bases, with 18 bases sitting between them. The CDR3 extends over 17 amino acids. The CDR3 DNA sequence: TGTGCCAGCAGAACCGGGGGGCTCCCGTATAGCAATCAGCCCCAGCATTTT. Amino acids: CASRTGGLPYSNQPQHF.

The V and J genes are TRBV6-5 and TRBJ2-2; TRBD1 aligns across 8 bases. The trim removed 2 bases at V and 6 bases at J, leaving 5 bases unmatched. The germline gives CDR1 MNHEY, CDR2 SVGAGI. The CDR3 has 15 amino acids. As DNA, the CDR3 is TGTGCCAGCAGTTACGAGGACAGGGTTTCCGGGGAGCTGTTTTTT. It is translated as CASSYEDRVSGELFF.

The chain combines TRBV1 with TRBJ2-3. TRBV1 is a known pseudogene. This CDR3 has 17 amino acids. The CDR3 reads CTSSHPRSPVWTDTQYF. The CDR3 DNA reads TGCACCAGCAGCCACCCTCGCAGCCCAGTATGGACAGATACGCAGTATTTT.

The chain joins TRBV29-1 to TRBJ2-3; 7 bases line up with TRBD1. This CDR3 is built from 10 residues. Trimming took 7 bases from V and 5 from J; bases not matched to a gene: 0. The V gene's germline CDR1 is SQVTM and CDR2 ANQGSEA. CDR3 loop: CSAGGDTQYF. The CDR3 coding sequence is TGCAGCGCAGGGGGAGATACGCAGTATTTT.

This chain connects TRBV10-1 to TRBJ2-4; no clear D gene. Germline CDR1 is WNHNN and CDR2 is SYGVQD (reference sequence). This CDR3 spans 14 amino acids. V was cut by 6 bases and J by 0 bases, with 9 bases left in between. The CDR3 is CASRGDLAKNIQYF. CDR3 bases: TGCGCCAGCAGAGGAGATCTAGCCAAAAACATTCAGTACTTC.

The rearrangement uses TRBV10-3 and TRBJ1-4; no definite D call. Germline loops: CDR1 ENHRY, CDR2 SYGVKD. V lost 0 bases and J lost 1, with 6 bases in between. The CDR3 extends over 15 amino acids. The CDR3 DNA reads TGTGCCATCAGTGAGTCAGGCAGAACTAATGAAAAACTGTTTTTT. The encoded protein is CAISESGRTNEKLFF.

The CDR3 nucleotides are TGTGCCAGCAGCTTAAATGGGGGGAGCGGAACCGGGGAGCTGTTTTTT. Translated: CASSLNGGSGTGELFF. The V gene is TRBV7-3, the J gene TRBJ2-2; D is possibly TRBD2 (6 bases). There are 16 residues in the CDR3. V was shortened by 1 base and J by 5 bases, with 14 bases between the two germline ends. In germline, CDR1 is SGHTA, CDR2 FQGTGA.

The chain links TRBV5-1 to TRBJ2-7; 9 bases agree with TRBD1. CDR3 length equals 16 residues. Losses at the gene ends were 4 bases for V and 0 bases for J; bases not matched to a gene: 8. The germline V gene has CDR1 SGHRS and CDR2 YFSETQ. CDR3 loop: CASSGRDRVNSYEQYF. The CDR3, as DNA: TGCGCCAGCAGCGGAAGGGACAGGGTAAACTCCTACGAGCAGTACTTC.

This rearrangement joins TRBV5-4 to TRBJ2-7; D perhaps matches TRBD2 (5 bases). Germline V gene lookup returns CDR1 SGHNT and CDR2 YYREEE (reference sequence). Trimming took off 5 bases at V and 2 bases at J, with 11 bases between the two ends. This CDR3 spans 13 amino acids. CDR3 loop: CASRPDGTYEQYF. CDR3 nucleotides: TGTGCCAGCAGACCTGACGGGACCTACGAGCAGTACTTC.

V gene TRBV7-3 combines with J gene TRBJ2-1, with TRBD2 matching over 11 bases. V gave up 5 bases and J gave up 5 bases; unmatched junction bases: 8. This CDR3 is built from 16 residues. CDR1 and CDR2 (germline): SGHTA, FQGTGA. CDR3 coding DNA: TGTGCCAGCAGCCGATTAGCGGGGGGGTCTAACAATGAGCAGTTCTTC. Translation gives CASSRLAGGSNNEQFF.

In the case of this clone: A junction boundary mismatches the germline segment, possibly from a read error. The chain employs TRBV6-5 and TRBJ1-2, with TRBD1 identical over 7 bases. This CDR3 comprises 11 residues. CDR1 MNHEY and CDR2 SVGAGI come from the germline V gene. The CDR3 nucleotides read TGTGCCAGCAGTCGCGCTGGACAGGTGGACTTC. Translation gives CASSRAGQVDF.

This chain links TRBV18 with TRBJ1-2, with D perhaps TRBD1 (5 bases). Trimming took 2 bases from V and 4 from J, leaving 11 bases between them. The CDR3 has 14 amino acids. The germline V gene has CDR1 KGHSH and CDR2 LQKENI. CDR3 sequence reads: CASSPTGTLYGYTF. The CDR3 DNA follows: TGTGCCAGCTCACCAACCGGGACCCTCTATGGCTACACCTTC.

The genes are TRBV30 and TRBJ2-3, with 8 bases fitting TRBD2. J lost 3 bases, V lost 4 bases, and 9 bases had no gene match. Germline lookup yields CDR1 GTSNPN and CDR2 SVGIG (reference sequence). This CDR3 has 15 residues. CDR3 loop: CAWTGGSGTTDTQYF. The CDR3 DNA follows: TGTGCCTGGACTGGGGGTAGCGGGACGACAGATACGCAGTATTTT.